The following is a T cell receptor beta chain sequence with its context. The CDR3 extends over 14 amino acids. The V end lost 1 base, the J end lost 5 bases, and 10 bases lay between the germline ends. Germline V gives CDR1 MNHNS, CDR2 SASEGT. Sequencing was performed with immunoSEQ multiplex PCR; in TCRdb, only in-frame clones are kept and a portion is missing. This table has 210,000 or so clones, about 93% appearing once. This entry comes from a study of T cell responses to AZD1222 COVID-19 vaccine. This specimen consisted of peripheral blood, obtained on day 0 of MenACWY control vaccination. The rearrangement links TRBV6-1 to TRBJ2-3; no clear D gene. This receptor was taken from an adult in good health. The CDR3 sequence: CASSEGKRRDTQYF. CDR3 DNA sequence: TGTGCCAGCAGTGAAGGAAAGAGGCGAGATACGCAGTATTTT.